This T cell receptor (beta chain) stems from a study of T cell responses to AZD1222 COVID-19 vaccine listed by TCRdb under 2021. Turning to the overall study: TCR sequencing was performed for about 240 trial participants, of whom some 200 were given two doses of AZD1222 and around 25 were given two doses of MenACWY control vaccine. Enrollment into the trials was organized by age into subgroups of 18-55, 56-69 and 70-plus years, and those subgroups contained roughly 150, 30 and 60 TCR-sequenced participants, respectively. General conclusions and limits of the study: Spike-specific TCR breadth and depth rose significantly after two AZD1222 doses compared with day 0 and with MenACWY recipients. Reportedly, close to half of the unique spike-specific TCRs recognized epitopes lying outside the regions that are mutated in the B.1.351 and B.1.1.7 variants. In the small 56-69-year group, the increase in depth fell short of significance, most likely because of low power. Because no day 14 peak-response samples were available, the repertoires could be characterized only after the peak T cell response. Participants were mostly white British, with more females than males. The authors suggested clonal diversity may have been underestimated. The vaccine-associated CD4 TCRs covered the entire spike protein, and the dominant responses fell in regions 160-218 and 743-854. Conclusions about previously exposed vaccinees are limited because only six or seven AZD1222 recipients were SARS-CoV-2 seropositive at baseline.

Germline trimming amounts to 4 bases on V and 1 base on J, with 6 as the count of junction bases outside the gene matches. From cysteine to phenylalanine, the CDR3 is 15 amino acids long. Here the CDR3 DNA is all that survives: 45 bases in frame from base 1. Per the germline V gene (reference sequence), SGHKS is the CDR1 and YYEKEE is the CDR2. The CDR3 regions of human TCRbeta chains were analyzed by immunosequencing. Under the source paper's analysis protocol: Repertoire TCRs were matched against a reference library of SARS-CoV-2-specific TCRs generated with the MIRA antigen-specificity platform. Breadth was defined as the fraction of unique TCRs that were SARS-CoV-2-associated, and depth was defined as the fraction of total T cells that were SARS-CoV-2-associated. Using the MIRA data, every spike-specific TCR was mapped to the spike region that the TCR reacted to and assigned to either a CD4 or a CD8 class. Log10-transformed breadth and depth values were compared by one-way ANOVA with Sidak's multiple comparisons tests. TCRdb carries this immuneACCESS record with in-frame sequences only. Its versions omit some clonotypes, under half of them owing to an unresolved V gene in the studies checked, with the rest unexplained. V and J calls plus clone size are reproduced from that table; the DNA served to infer D and trimming. This sample is represented by 130,000 or so clones; roughly 89% of them were singletons. The top ten clones comprise about 7.5% of the sample.

The sample's time point label, decoded: about 28 days (+/-7) after the second vaccine dose. This specimen's treatment or condition label, per the study, means: meningococcal conjugate vaccine given as trial control. The vaccinee samples were drawn from two UK trials, COV001 and COV002, one of which was a single-blind randomized controlled phase 2/3 trial testing AZD1222 (ChAdOx1 nCoV-19) in healthy adults. For TCRbeta chain sequencing, PBMC samples from trial participants were taken at day 0 and at day 28 after the second dose. A note on this clone: The antigen it binds to is not known. Per-nucleotide qualities are absent, and no much larger clonotype sits a single base away.

The sequenced sample was peripheral blood, obtained 28 days after the second dose of the MenACWY control vaccine. This receptor was taken from an adult who received the MenACWY meningococcal vaccine as a control. The chain uses TRBV5-5 and TRBJ2-3, and 7 junctional nucleotides match TRBD1. The CDR3 reads as follows: CASSQQGQGTDTQYF. The DNA sequence is TGTGCCAGCAGCCAACAGGGGCAAGGCACAGATACGCAGTATTTT. The CDR3 plus the reference TRBV5-5 and TRBJ2-3 genes for the other parts give the full variable domain: DAGVTQSPTHLIKTRGQQVTLRCSPISGHKSVSWYQQVLGQGPQFIFQYYEKEERGRGNFPDRFSARQFPNYSSELNVNALLLGDSALYLCASSQQGQGTDTQYFGPGTRLTVL.